This T cell receptor (beta chain) was captured in a study of cytomegalovirus exposure and HLA in healthy donors. Study at large: Assignment to the Caucasian-associated ancestry cluster applied to about 80% of the approximately 360 genotyped donors. General study results and limits: Some segments of the V type, notably TRBV6-2 and TRBV6-3, were excluded as indistinguishable. Later genetic work tied a missense DCLRE1C variant to beta-chain V and J trimming.

After removal of 5 bases from V and 8 bases from J, the junction contained 18 bases not matched to a gene. The CDR3 is 17 residues long. Germline CDR1 reads MDHEN; CDR2 reads SYDVKM. Primers: 60 Vbeta forward and 13 Jbeta reverse. Using immunoSEQ multiplex PCR, the repertoire was profiled, and TCRdb retains in-frame clones only, with some absent. Among roughly 180,000 clones listed, approximately 84% were seen once. A remark on this clone: Its target is not known.

The TCR sequence derives from a girl under 18 in good health and CMV-seropositive. Sequenced material: PBMCs. The gene calls are TRBV28 and TRBJ2-3, with 8 bases matching TRBD2. DNA of the CDR3: TGTGCCAGCAGTGACCCGGGACTAGGTGTTACAGGCGCTACGCAGTATTTT. As protein: CASSDPGLGVTGATQYF.